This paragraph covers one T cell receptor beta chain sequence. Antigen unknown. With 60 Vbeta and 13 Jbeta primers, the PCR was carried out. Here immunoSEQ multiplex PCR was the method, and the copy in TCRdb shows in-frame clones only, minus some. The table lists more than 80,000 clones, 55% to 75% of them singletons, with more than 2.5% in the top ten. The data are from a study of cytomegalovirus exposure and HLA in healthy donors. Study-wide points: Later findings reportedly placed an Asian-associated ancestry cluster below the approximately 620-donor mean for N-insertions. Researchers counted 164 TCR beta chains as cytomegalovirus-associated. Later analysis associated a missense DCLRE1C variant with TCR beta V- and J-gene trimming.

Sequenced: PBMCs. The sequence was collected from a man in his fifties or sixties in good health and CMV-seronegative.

CDR3 residues: CASSEWGSQREKLFF. In DNA form, the CDR3 reads TGTGCCAGCAGTGAATGGGGCAGCCAACGGGAAAAACTGTTTTTT. This chain links TRBV2 with TRBJ1-4, with a weak D call TRBD1 (5 bases). V lost 2 bases to trimming and J lost 8 bases, with 15 bases between them. This CDR3 contains 15 residues. The germline gives CDR1 SNHLY, CDR2 FYNNEI.